The 13 T cell receptor beta chains below were found in one sample sequenced in a study of cytomegalovirus exposure and HLA in healthy donors. In the PCR, 60 Vbeta and 13 Jbeta primers were used. Using immunoSEQ multiplex PCR, the repertoire was profiled, and TCRdb retains in-frame clones only, with some absent. The table shows 100,000 or so clones, with around 63% occurring only once. The sample taken for sequencing was PBMCs. Receptors originate from a man younger than 45 in good health and CMV-seronegative.

The chain recombines TRBV19 with TRBJ1-5; 7 bases map to TRBD1. CDR1 is LNHDA, CDR2 SQIVND, per germline (reference sequence). This CDR3 spans 15 amino acids. After removal of 5 bases from V and 6 bases from J, the junction contained 10 bases not matched to a gene. The CDR3 DNA reads TGTGCCAGTAGTGGTTCCTCACAGGGGTTTCAGCCCCAGCATTTT. This translates into CASSGSSQGFQPQHF.

This rearrangement joins TRBV4-1 to TRBJ2-1, with 7 bases matching TRBD2. The CDR3 covers 18 residues. After removal of 0 bases from V and 9 bases from J, the junction contained 17 bases not matched to a gene. Germline V lookup: CDR1 MGHRA, CDR2 YSYEKL. The chain's CDR3 is CASSQDNQVLGRKGEQFF. CDR3 nucleotides: TGCGCCAGCAGCCAAGATAATCAAGTCCTCGGGAGGAAAGGTGAGCAGTTCTTC.

The chain employs TRBV6-1 and TRBJ2-7, with D maybe TRBD1 (5 bases). This CDR3 is built from 12 residues. Germline V lookup: CDR1 MNHNS, CDR2 SASEGT. The V and J ends lost 7 bases and 3 bases respectively, with 10 bases between them. For the CDR3, the DNA is TGTGCCAGCACCCAGGGTCGCTACGAGCAGTACTTC. Amino acids: CASTQGRYEQYF.

Only a few counts were recorded for this clone. V gene TRBV7-2 combines with J gene TRBJ1-2, with 7 bases matching TRBD1. CDR1 and CDR2 from the germline V gene are SGHTA and FQGNSA. The CDR3 covers 19 residues. V was clipped by 5 bases and J by 5 bases; unmatched bases: 23. The CDR3 loop is CASSLLGARRGQSIYGYTF. The CDR3 bases are TGTGCCAGCAGCCTATTGGGCGCCCGGAGGGGGCAATCAATATATGGCTACACCTTC.

The CDR3 is CARRKPSNKVGGDYGYTF. The CDR3 coding sequence is TGTGCCAGAAGGAAACCGTCGAATAAGGTGGGGGGGGACTATGGCTACACCTTC. The chain employs TRBV19 and TRBJ1-2; tentative D call: TRBD1 (5 bases). There are 18 residues in the CDR3. CDR1 is LNHDA and CDR2 is SQIVND in the germline V gene (reference sequence). V was cut by 9 bases and J by 3 bases, with 29 bases left in between. The full variable domain, with the rest looked up from reference TRBV19 and TRBJ1-2, is DGGITQSPKYLFRKEGQNVTLSCEQNLNHDAMYWYRQDPGQGLRLIYYSQIVNDFQKGDIAEGYSVSREKKESFPLTVTSAQKNPTAFYLCARRKPSNKVGGDYGYTFGSGTRLTVV.

V gene TRBV2 combines with J gene TRBJ2-5; TRBD1 is a possible D gene (6 bases). Trimming shortened V by 4 bases and J by 0 bases, and 12 bases separated the two germline ends. The CDR3 runs 15 residues. The V gene's germline CDR1 is SNHLY and CDR2 FYNNEI. CDR3 bases: TGTGCCAGCAGTGCCCGGGACAAATACCAAGAGACCCAGTACTTC. It encodes CASSARDKYQETQYF. Combining the CDR3 with reference TRBV2 and TRBJ2-5 gives the whole variable domain EPEVTQTPSHQVTQMGQEVILRCVPISNHLYFYWYRQILGQKVEFLVSFYNNEISEKSEIFDDQFSVERPDGSNFTLKIRSTKLEDSAMYFCASSARDKYQETQYFGPGTRLLVL.

The V call is TRBV14, the J call TRBJ2-3; D not certain. Trimming removed 4 bases at V and 2 bases at J, with 10 bases between. CDR3 length: 14 residues. Germline V gene sequence: CDR1 SGHDN, CDR2 FVKESK. CDR3 DNA: TGTGCCAGCAGCCGTAACTCAAACACAGATACGCAGTATTTT. It is translated as CASSRNSNTDTQYF.

As to this clone: A read error may account for a junction end that differs from germline. Different DNA sequences within this sample yield the same CDR3. The chain combines TRBV11-3 with TRBJ1-3; D gene ambiguous. Per the germline V gene, CDR1 is SGHNT and CDR2 is YENEEA. This CDR3 has 13 amino acids. The CDR3 reads CASSGGSGNTIYF. The CDR3 DNA is TGTGCCAGCAGCGGAGGCTCTGGAAACACCATATACTTT.

The CDR3 DNA follows: TGTGCCAGCAGTGAACAGGCGGAGGCAGATACGCAGTATTTT. Amino acid sequence: CASSEQAEADTQYF. The chain links TRBV2 to TRBJ2-3; TRBD2 might be the D (5 bases). Per germline, CDR1 SNHLY and CDR2 FYNNEI. The CDR3 length is 14 residues. Trimming removed 2 bases at V and 4 bases at J, with 10 bases between.

The rearrangement uses TRBV25-1 and TRBJ1-1; 8 nucleotides agree with TRBD1. Germline lookup yields CDR1 MGHDK and CDR2 SYGVNS. The CDR3 covers 15 residues. J was trimmed by 1 base and V by 4 bases; bases with no gene match: 5. This CDR3 is CASSGQGWGNTEAFF. CDR3 nucleotides: TGTGCCAGCAGTGGACAGGGGTGGGGGAACACTGAAGCTTTCTTT. The full variable domain, in which reference TRBV25-1 and TRBJ1-1 provide the parts outside the CDR3, is EADIYQTPRYLVIGTGKKITLECSQTMGHDKMYWYQQDPGMELHLIHYSYGVNSTEKGDLSSESTVSRIRTEHFPLTLESARPSHTSQYLCASSGQGWGNTEAFFGQGTRLTVV.

There are a few counts of this clone. The sample has other DNA sequences that encode this CDR3 too. Written as DNA, the CDR3 is TGTGCCAGCAAGCAGGGGCCGGCCTACGAGCAGTACTTC. This encodes CASKQGPAYEQYF. This chain uses TRBV7-8 with TRBJ2-7; tentatively, D is TRBD1 (6 bases). This CDR3 is 13 amino acids long. V lost 7 bases, J lost 2 bases, and 12 bases lay in between. Germline V gene sequence: CDR1 SGHVS, CDR2 FQNEAQ.

The chain recombines TRBV21-1 with TRBJ1-5; the table's TRBD1 call for D was not verified on the DNA. TRBV21-1 is shown as a pseudogene. There are 16 residues in the CDR3. DNA for the CDR3: TGTGCCAGCAGCTGTCCCGGGACAGGGGGCAATCAGCCCCAGCATTTT. Its protein is CASSCPGTGGNQPQHF.

The chain carries TRBV6-5 and TRBJ2-3, with a possible D match to TRBD1 (8 bases). Germline lookup yields CDR1 MNHEY and CDR2 SVGAGI. Trimming took 7 bases from V and 1 from J, leaving 15 bases between them. The CDR3 is 15 amino acids. The CDR3 DNA reads TGTGCCAGCACCGACAGGGGAGGGGGCACAGATACGCAGTATTTT. Translated: CASTDRGGGTDTQYF.